The clone carrying this TCR beta chain came up a few times. The antigen is unknown. The PCR made use of 60 Vbeta and 13 Jbeta primers. Here immunoSEQ multiplex PCR was the method, and the copy in TCRdb shows in-frame clones only, minus some. The table includes about 160,000 clones, 84% detected once. Trimming took 5 bases from V and 4 from J; bases not matched to a gene: 4. In germline, CDR1 is SEHNR, CDR2 FQNEAQ (reference sequence). CDR3 size: 14 residues. The source of the sample is a study of cytomegalovirus exposure and HLA in healthy donors. Study-level results: Analysis was performed later, and it showed HLA-associated TCR beta chains to be more clonally expanded than equally common others.

Sample: PBMCs. The receptor comes from a middle-aged man in good health and CMV-seropositive. The rearrangement joins TRBV7-9 to TRBJ2-1; 8 bases agree with TRBD2. CDR3 bases: TGTGCCAGCAGCCCCAGCGGGGGTTACAATGAGCAGTTCTTC. This translates into CASSPSGGYNEQFF.